Below, 12 T cell receptor beta chains from the same sample are listed, as sequenced in a study of T cell repertoires in cytomegalovirus infection. These receptors have no known antigen. MiXCR, run by TCRdb on the reads, gives a single entry per CDR3 protein. Among some 560,000 distinct CDR3 sequences listed, 35% to 50% were seen once. Sequencing was performed on cultured PBMCs, taken from culture after CMV antigen stimulation. The receptors stem from a human donor in good health (CMV status not recorded). Some clones in this sample may be carry-over from other donors' samples.

The chain uses TRBV28 and TRBJ1-5, with a possible D match to TRBD1 (6 bases). Germline CDR1 reads MDHEN; CDR2 reads SYDVKM. The V gene lost 11 bases and the J gene lost 1 base, with 9 bases spanning the gap. This CDR3 has 12 residues. This CDR3 is CASTGSNQPQHF. The CDR3, as DNA: TGTGCCTCCACAGGGAGCAATCAGCCCCAGCATTTT.

The V call is TRBV7-2, the J call TRBJ2-5; D uncertain. The CDR3 is made up of 13 amino acids. The V and J ends lost 2 bases and 3 bases respectively, with 7 bases between them. Germline V lookup: CDR1 SGHTA, CDR2 FQGNSA. CDR3 coding DNA: TGTGCCAGCAGCTTACATGGTGAAGAGACCCAGTACTTC. Translation: CASSLHGEETQYF.

DNA of the CDR3: TGTGCTAGTGGACGCGGATATATCTACGAGCAGTACTTC. It yields the protein CASGRGYIYEQYF. This rearrangement joins TRBV12-5 to TRBJ2-7, with D uncertain. The CDR3 spans 13 residues. V was cut by 6 bases and J by 3 bases, with 12 bases left in between. CDR1 and CDR2 (germline): LGHNT, FRNRAP.

With respect to this clonotype: A read error may produce the germline difference seen at one junction end. V gene TRBV2 combines with J gene TRBJ2-1; D uncertain. Germline CDR1 reads SNHLY; CDR2 reads FYNNEI. The CDR3 length is 15 residues. CDR3 loop: CASSGGWASHNEQFF. CDR3 DNA sequence: TGTGCCAGCAGTGGGGGATGGGCCTCCCACAATGAGCAGTTCTTC.

This chain uses TRBV6-2 or TRBV6-3 with TRBJ2-7, with 14 bases fitting TRBD2. V gave up 8 bases and J gave up 7 bases; unmatched junction bases: 4. This CDR3 comprises 13 residues. The germline V gene encodes CDR1 MNHEY and CDR2 SVGEGT. The CDR3 nucleotides are TGTGCCAGCGAGGGACTAGCGGGAGTTGAGCAGTACTTC. As protein: CASEGLAGVEQYF.

This chain joins TRBV4-1 and TRBJ2-4, with 12 positions matching TRBD2. Germline V gene sequence: CDR1 MGHRA, CDR2 YSYEKL. V lost 0 bases, J lost 9 bases, and 6 bases stayed unmatched. The CDR3 length is 16 residues. Here the CDR3 reads CASSQERLAGVRIQYF. CDR3 bases: TGCGCCAGCAGCCAAGAACGACTAGCGGGGGTACGCATTCAGTACTTC.

This clonotype showed up just a few times. The chain uses TRBV6-6 and TRBJ2-7, with 15 bases lining up with TRBD2. J was trimmed by 5 bases and V by 0 bases; bases with no gene match: 14. The CDR3 is 20 residues long. Germline lookup yields CDR1 MNHNY and CDR2 SVGAGI (reference sequence). The CDR3 DNA reads TGTGCCAGCAGTTACTCAGGACTAGCGGGAGGGTCCGTCTATTGGGACGAGCAGTACTTC. This encodes CASSYSGLAGGSVYWDEQYF.

The sample holds many counts of this clonotype. The rearrangement uses TRBV7-2 and TRBJ2-7, with a tentative D call TRBD1 (6 bases). The V end was cut by 1 base, the J end by 2 bases, with 9 bases between. CDR1 SGHTA and CDR2 FQGNSA come from the germline V gene. The CDR3 is 14 amino acids. The CDR3 here is CASSLDRETYEQYF. The CDR3 region has the DNA TGTGCCAGCAGCTTAGACAGGGAAACCTACGAGCAGTACTTC.

The rearrangement joins TRBV11-2 to TRBJ2-7, with 12 nucleotides matching TRBD2. The CDR3 is 15 amino acids. CDR1 is SGHAT, CDR2 FQNNGV, per germline. The trim removed 0 bases at V and 6 bases at J, leaving 3 bases unmatched. The CDR3 loop reads CASSLDLAGGGEQYF. CDR3 sequence (DNA): TGTGCCAGCAGCTTAGACCTAGCGGGAGGGGGCGAGCAGTACTTC. The full variable domain, in which reference TRBV11-2 and TRBJ2-7 provide the parts outside the CDR3, is EAGVAQSPRYKIIEKRQSVAFWCNPISGHATLYWYQQILGQGPKLLIQFQNNGVVDDSQLPKDRFSAERLKGVDSTLKIQPAKLEDSAVYLCASSLDLAGGGEQYFGPGTRLTVT.

The chain carries TRBV11-2 and TRBJ2-7, with 9 positions matching TRBD1. V shed 1 base and J 7 bases; nucleotides not matched to a gene: 11. CDR1 and CDR2 from the germline V gene are SGHAT and FQNNGV. This CDR3 has 16 residues. CDR3 DNA: TGTGCCAGCAGCTTAGGCCCCGGGACAGGGCCTTGGGAGCAGTACTTC. Translating gives CASSLGPGTGPWEQYF.

The J gene is TRBJ2-2, the V gene TRBV12-3 or TRBV12-4, with TRBD1 identical over 8 bases. The junction had 11 bases not matched to a gene; V was cut back by 7 bases and J by 4 bases. The CDR3 has 16 residues. The DNA of the CDR3 is TGTGCCAGCATTACTATCAGGACAGGGACCACCGGGGAGCTGTTTTTT. This encodes CASITIRTGTTGELFF.

This clonotype was counted between two and nine times. This sequence joins TRBV7-9 and TRBJ1-2; D perhaps matches TRBD1 (6 bases). The CDR3 sequence is 15 residues long. The V gene's germline CDR1 is SEHNR and CDR2 FQNEAQ (reference sequence). V was pared by 7 bases and J by 3 bases, with 18 bases between. The CDR3 loop is CASIPPQGTHYGYTF. CDR3 DNA sequence: TGTGCCAGCATCCCTCCCCAGGGGACCCACTATGGCTACACCTTC.